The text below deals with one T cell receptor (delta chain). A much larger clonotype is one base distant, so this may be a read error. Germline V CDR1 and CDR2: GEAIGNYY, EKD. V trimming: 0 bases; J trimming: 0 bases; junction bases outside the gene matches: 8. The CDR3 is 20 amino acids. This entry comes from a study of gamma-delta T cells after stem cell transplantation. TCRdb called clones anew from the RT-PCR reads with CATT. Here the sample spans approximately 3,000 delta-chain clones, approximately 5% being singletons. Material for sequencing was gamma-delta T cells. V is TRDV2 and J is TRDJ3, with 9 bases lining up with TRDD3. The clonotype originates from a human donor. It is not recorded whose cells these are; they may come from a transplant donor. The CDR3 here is CACDTATGGVDSWDTRQMFF. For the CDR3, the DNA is TGTGCCTGTGACACCGCGACTGGGGGAGTTGACTCCTGGGACACCCGACAGATGTTTTTC.